Sequencing of this TCR beta chain was carried out in a study of shared clonotypes between healthy human individuals. The ends were cut back, 6 bases at V and 2 bases at J, with 11 bases in the middle. The CDR3 runs to 13 residues. Germline values: CDR1 MNHNS, CDR2 SASEGT. Sequencing was performed with immunoSEQ multiplex PCR; in TCRdb, only in-frame clones are kept and a portion is missing. The table lists more than 400,000 clones, 81% of them singletons. This TCR was sampled from a woman between 40 and 55 years old in good health. Some clones in this sample may be carry-over from other donors' samples. This rearrangement joins TRBV6-1 to TRBJ2-7; D is perhaps TRBD1 or TRBD2 (6 bases each). The sequenced sample consisted of PBMCs. The CDR3 DNA reads TGTGCCAGCAGCCCGGGGGCGGCCTACGAGCAGTACTTC. Encoded protein: CASSPGAAYEQYF.